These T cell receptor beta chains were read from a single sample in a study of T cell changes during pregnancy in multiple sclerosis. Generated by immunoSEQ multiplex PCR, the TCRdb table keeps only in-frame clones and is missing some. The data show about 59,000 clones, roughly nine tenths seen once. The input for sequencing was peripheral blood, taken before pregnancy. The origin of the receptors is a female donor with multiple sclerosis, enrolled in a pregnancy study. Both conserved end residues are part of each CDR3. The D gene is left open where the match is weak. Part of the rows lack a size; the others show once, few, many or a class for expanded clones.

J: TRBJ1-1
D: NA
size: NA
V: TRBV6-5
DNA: TGTGCCAGCAGTTACTCACGGGTCACTGAAGCTTTCTTT
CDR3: CASSYSRVTEAFF

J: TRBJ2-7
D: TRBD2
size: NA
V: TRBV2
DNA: TGTGCCAGAGCGGGGACCCCCTACGAGCAGTACTTC
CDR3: CARAGTPYEQYF

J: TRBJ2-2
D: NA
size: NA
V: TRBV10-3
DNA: TGTGCCATCAGTGGGAGGGACAGGAACACCGGGGAGCTGTTTTTT
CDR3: CAISGRDRNTGELFF

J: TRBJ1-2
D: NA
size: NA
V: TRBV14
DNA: TGTGCCAGCAGCTGGGCGACAGAACTTGGCTACACCTTC
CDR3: CASSWATELGYTF

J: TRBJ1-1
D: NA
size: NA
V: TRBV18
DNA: TGTGCCAGCTCCCAAGACAGGCGGAGAGAAGCTTTCTTT
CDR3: CASSQDRRREAFF

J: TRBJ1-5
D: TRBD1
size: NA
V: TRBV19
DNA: TGTGCCAGTAGCCGACAGGGGTTTGGCAATCAGCCCCAGCATTTT
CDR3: CASSRQGFGNQPQHF

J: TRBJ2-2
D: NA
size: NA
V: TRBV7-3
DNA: TGTGCCAGCAAACCCGGGGTTAGAAACACCGGGGAGCTGTTTTTT
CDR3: CASKPGVRNTGELFF

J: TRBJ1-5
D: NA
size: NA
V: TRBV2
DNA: TGTGCCAGCAGGCAGGACAACCCTAGCAATCAGCCCCAGCATTTT
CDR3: CASRQDNPSNQPQHF

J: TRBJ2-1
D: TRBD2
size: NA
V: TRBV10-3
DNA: TGTGCCATCAGTGACCCAAGCGGGGGGGTATCCTACAATGAGCAGTTCTTC
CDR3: CAISDPSGGVSYNEQFF

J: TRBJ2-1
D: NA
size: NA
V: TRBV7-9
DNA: TGTGCCAGCAGCTTAGACCGAACAGGGTTCGGCGATGAGCAGTTCTTC
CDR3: CASSLDRTGFGDEQFF

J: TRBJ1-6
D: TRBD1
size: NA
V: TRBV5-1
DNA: TGCGCCAGCAGCTTGAAGGACAGGGCAGCTTCATTCACCCTCCACTTT
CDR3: CASSLKDRAASFTLHF

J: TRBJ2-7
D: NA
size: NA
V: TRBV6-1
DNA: TGTGCCAGCAGGCAGAGAGGGATACGAACGGGAGAGCAGTACTTC
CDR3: CASRQRGIRTGEQYF

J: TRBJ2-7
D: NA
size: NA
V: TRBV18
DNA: TGTGCCAGCTCATCCGTTGGGGGGGCCAGCTCCTACGAGCAGTACTTC
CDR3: CASSSVGGASSYEQYF

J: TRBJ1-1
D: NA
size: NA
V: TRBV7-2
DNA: TGTGCCAGCAGCTTAGGAAGGGGCCGTACTGAAGCTTTCTTT
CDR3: CASSLGRGRTEAFF

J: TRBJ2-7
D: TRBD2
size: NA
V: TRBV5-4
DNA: TGTGCCAGCAGCTTGCAAGGGACTAGGGGCGAGCAGTACTTC
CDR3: CASSLQGTRGEQYF

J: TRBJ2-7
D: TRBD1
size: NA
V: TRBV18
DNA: TGTGCCAGCTCACCCGGACAGGCGGTCCCGTCCTACGAGCAGTACTTC
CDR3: CASSPGQAVPSYEQYF

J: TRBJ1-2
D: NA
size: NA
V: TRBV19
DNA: TGTGCCAGTAGTGTACCAGGGAACTATGGCTACACCTTC
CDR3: CASSVPGNYGYTF

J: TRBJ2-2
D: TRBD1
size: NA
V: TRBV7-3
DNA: TGTGCCAGCAGCGCCGGACAGGGGGTCTCTCCCGGGGAGCTGTTTTTT
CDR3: CASSAGQGVSPGELFF

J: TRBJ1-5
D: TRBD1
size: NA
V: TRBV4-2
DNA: TGTGCCAGCAGCCAAGGGGCAGGGGGAAATCAGCCCCAGCATTTT
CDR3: CASSQGAGGNQPQHF

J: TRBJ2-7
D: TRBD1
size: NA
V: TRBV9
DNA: TGTGCCAGCAGCGTAGCAGCCATGGGGACAGTCTACGAGCAGTACTTC
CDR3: CASSVAAMGTVYEQYF

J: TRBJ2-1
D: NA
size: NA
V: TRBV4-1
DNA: TGCGCCAGCAGACCATCGGGGGGCCGGCTCAATGAGCAGTTCTTC
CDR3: CASRPSGGRLNEQFF

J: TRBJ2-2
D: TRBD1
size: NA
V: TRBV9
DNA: TGTGCCAGCAGCGTAGGGGACAGGGTGAACACCGGGGAGCTGTTTTTT
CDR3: CASSVGDRVNTGELFF

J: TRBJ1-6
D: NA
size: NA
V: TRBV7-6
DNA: TGTGCCAGCAGCTTAGGTACAGGGTATTCACCCCTCCACTTT
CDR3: CASSLGTGYSPLHF

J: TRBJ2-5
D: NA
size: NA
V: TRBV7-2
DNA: TGTGCCAGCAGTAGGAGGTGGGCGGAGACCCAGTACTTC
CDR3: CASSRRWAETQYF

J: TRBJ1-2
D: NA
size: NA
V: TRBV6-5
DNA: TGTGCCAGCAGTAAGGGGCCCAATCTAGGTGGCTACACCTTC
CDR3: CASSKGPNLGGYTF

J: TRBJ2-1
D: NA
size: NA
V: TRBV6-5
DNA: TGTGCCAGCAGAGCCGATAGCGGACCTTACAATGAGCAGTTCTTC
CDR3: CASRADSGPYNEQFF

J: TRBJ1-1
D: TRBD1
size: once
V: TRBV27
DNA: TGTGCCAGCAGTCCAGGACAGGGTTGGGGGAACACTGAAGCTTTCTTT
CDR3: CASSPGQGWGNTEAFF

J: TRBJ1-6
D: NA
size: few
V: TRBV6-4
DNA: TGTGCCAGCAGCGTGGACACGGGGGGTTCACCCCTCCACTTT
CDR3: CASSVDTGGSPLHF

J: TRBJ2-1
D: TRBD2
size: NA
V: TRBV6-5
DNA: TGTGCCAGCAGTTTGAGCGGGGGGGCCTACAATGAGCAGTTCTTC
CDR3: CASSLSGGAYNEQFF

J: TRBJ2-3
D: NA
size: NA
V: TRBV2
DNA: TGTGCCAGCAGTGAAGCGACTCCTATAGGCACAGATACGCAGTATTTT
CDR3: CASSEATPIGTDTQYF

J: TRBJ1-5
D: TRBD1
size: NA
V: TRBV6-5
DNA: TGTGCCAGCAGTCCCGGGACAGGATGGCAGCCCCAGCATTTT
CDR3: CASSPGTGWQPQHF

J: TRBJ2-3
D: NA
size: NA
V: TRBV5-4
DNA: TGTGCCAGCAGACAGATACCGACCACAGATACGCAGTATTTT
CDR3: CASRQIPTTDTQYF

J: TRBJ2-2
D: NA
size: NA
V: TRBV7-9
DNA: TGTGCCAGCAGCCCGGGATTCTGGAACACCGGGGAGCTGTTTTTT
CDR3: CASSPGFWNTGELFF

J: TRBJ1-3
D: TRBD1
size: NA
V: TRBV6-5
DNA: TGTGCCAGCAGAAAAACAGGGGCCTCTGGAAACACCATATATTTT
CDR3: CASRKTGASGNTIYF

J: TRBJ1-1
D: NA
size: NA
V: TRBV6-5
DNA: TGTGCCAGCAGTTACCCAGGCCCCACTGAAGCTTTCTTT
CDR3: CASSYPGPTEAFF

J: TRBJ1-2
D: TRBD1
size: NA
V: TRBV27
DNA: TGTGCCAGCAGTTTCCTACCTGGGGACAGAACTAACTATGGCTACACCTTC
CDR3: CASSFLPGDRTNYGYTF

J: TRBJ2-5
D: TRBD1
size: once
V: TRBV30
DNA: TGTGCCTGGAGGACAGGGGGAGTCCAAGAGACCCAGTACTTC
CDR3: CAWRTGGVQETQYF

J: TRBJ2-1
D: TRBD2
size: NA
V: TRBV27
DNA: TGTGCCAGCAGTTTAGTCGCGGGGGGTCCGAATGAGCAGTTCTTC
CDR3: CASSLVAGGPNEQFF

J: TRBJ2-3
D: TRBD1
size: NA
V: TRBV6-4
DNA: TGTGCCAGCAGGGGGACAGGCTCTAGCACAGATACGCAGTATTTT
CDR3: CASRGTGSSTDTQYF

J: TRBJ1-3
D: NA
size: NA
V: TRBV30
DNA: TGTGCCTGGAGTCCAGTCGACTCTGGAAACACCATATATTTT
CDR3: CAWSPVDSGNTIYF

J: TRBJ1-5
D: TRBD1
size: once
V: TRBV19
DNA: TGTGCCAGTAGTATAGCGGTTCGGGGGACAGGGGGCTATCAGCCCCAGCATTTT
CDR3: CASSIAVRGTGGYQPQHF

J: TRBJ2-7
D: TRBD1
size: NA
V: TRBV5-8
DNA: TGTGCCAGCAGCGGATCCACAGGGGGAAGATCCTACGAGCAGTACTTC
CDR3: CASSGSTGGRSYEQYF

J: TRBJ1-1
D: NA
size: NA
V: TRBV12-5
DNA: TGTGCTAGTGGGCAAGTTACTAACACTGAAGCTTTCTTT
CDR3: CASGQVTNTEAFF

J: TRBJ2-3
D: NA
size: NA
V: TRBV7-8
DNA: TGTGCCAGCAGTCGCCGACTAGACTCAGATACGCAGTATTTT
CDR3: CASSRRLDSDTQYF

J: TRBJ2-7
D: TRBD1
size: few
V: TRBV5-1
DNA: TGCGCCAGCAGCCTGAGAGGGGGCGCGTCCGAGCAGTACTTC
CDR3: CASSLRGGASEQYF